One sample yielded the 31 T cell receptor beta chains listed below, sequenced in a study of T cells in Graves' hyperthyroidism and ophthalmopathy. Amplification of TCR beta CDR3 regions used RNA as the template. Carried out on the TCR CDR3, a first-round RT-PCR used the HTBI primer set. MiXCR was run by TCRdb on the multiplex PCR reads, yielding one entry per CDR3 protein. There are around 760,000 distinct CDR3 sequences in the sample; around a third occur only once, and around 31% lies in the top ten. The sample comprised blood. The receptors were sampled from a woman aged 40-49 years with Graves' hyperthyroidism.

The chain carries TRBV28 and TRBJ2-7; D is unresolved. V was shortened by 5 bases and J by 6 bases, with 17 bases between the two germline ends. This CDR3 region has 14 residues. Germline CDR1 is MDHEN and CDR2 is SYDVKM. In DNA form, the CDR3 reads TGTGCCAGCAGTACCACCGGACGGGTCCTCGAGCAGTACTTC. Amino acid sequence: CASSTTGRVLEQYF.

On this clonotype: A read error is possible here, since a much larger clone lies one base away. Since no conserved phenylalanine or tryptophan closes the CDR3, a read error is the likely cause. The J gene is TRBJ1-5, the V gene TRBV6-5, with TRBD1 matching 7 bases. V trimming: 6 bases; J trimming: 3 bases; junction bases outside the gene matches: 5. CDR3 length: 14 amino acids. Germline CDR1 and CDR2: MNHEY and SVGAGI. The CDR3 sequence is CASRPTGDNQPQHL. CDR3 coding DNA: TGTGCCAGCAGGCCCACAGGGGACAATCAGCCCCAGCATCTT.

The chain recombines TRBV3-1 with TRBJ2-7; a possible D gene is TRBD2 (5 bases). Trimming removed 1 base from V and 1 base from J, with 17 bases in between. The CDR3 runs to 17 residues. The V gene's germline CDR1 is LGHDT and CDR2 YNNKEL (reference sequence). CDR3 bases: TGTGCCAGCAGCCAAGGAGGGTGGGCCGGCCTTTCCTACGAGCAGTACTTC. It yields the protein CASSQGGWAGLSYEQYF.

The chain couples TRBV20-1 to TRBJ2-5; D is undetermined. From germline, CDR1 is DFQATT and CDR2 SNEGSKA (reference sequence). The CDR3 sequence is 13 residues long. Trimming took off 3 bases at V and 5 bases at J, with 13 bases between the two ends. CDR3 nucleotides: TGCAGTGCTAGCGGGTCGCTGGGGGAGACCCAGTACTTC. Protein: CSASGSLGETQYF.

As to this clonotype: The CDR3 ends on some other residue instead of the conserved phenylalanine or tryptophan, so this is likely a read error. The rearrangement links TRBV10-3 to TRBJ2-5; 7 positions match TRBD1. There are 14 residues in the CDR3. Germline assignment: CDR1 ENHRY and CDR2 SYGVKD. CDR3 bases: TGTGCCATCAGTGAATCGGGACAGCAAGAGGCCCAGTACTCC. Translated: CAISESGQQEAQYS.

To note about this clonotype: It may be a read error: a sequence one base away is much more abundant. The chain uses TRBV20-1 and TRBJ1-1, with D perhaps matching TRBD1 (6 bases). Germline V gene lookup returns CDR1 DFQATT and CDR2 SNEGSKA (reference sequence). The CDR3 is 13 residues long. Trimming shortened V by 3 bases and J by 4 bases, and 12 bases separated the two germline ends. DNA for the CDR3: TGCAGTGCTAGCAGGGGCATAGGCACTGAAGCTTTCTTT. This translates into CSASRGIGTEAFF.

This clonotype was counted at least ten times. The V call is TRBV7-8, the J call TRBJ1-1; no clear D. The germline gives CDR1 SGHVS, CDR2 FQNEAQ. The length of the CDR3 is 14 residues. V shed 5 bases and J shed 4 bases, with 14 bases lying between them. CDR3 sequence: CASSLMIGITEAFF. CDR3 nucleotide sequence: TGTGCCAGCAGCCTCATGATTGGAATCACTGAAGCTTTCTTT.

The CDR3 sequence is CASSISSDRHYGYTF. Written as DNA, the CDR3 is TGTGCCAGTAGTATCTCCTCGGATCGACACTATGGCTACACCTTC. The chain recombines TRBV19 with TRBJ1-2; D gene ambiguous. This CDR3 is built from 15 residues. Germline assignment: CDR1 LNHDA and CDR2 SQIVND (reference sequence). V gave up 3 bases and J gave up 3 bases, with 14 bases separating them.

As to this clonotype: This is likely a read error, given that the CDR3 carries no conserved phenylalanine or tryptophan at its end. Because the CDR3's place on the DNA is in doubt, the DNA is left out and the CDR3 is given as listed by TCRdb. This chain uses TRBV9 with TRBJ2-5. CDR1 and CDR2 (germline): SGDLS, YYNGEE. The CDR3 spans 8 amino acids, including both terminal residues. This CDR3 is CASSVRFN.

DNA for the CDR3: TGTGCCAGCAGGCGACAGGTAAAGGAGCCCCAGCATTTT. Amino acid sequence: CASRRQVKEPQHF. The chain recombines TRBV13 with TRBJ1-5, with D maybe TRBD1 (6 bases). V was pared by 6 bases and J by 8 bases, with 14 bases between. The CDR3 is made up of 13 amino acids. The V gene's germline CDR1 is PRHDT and CDR2 FYEKMQ (reference sequence). Using reference TRBV13 and TRBJ1-5 for the parts outside the CDR3, the full variable domain is AAGVIQSPRHLIKEKRETATLKCYPIPRHDTVYWYQQGPGQDPQFLISFYEKMQSDKGSIPDRFSAQQFSDYHSELNMSSLELGDSALYFCASRRQVKEPQHFGDGTRLSIL.

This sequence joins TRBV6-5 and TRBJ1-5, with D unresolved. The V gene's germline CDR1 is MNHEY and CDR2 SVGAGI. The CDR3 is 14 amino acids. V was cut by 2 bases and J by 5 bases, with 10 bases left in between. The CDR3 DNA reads TGTGCCAGCAGTTACGTGGGTACCGATCAGCCCCAGCATTTT. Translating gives CASSYVGTDQPQHF.

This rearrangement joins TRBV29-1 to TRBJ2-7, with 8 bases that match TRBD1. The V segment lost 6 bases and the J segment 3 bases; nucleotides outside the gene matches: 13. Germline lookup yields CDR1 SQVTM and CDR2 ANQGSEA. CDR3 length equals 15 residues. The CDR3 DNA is TGCAGCGTCCCAATTGGGTGGGACAGGAACTACGAGCAGTACTTC. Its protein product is CSVPIGWDRNYEQYF.

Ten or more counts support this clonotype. The CDR3 here is CASTPLDTYYGYTF. Written as DNA, the CDR3 is TGTGCCAGCACCCCTTTGGACACATACTATGGCTACACCTTC. This rearrangement joins TRBV7-2 to TRBJ1-2; D may be TRBD1 (5 bases). CDR3 length: 14 residues. Trimming stripped 7 bases from V and 3 bases from J, with 15 bases between. Germline loops: CDR1 SGHTA, CDR2 FQGNSA.

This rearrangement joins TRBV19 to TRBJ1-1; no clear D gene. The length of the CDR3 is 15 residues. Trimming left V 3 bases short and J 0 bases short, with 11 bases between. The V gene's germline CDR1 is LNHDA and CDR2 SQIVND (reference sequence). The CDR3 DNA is TGTGCCAGTAGTATCCGAGAAGGATTGAACACTGAAGCTTTCTTT. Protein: CASSIREGLNTEAFF.

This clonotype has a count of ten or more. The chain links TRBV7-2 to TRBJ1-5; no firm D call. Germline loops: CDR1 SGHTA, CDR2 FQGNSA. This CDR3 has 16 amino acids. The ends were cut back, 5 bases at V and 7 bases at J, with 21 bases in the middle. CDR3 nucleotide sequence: TGTGCCAGCAGCCTCCATGGGAGGACGATGGACCAGCCCCAGCATTTT. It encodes CASSLHGRTMDQPQHF.

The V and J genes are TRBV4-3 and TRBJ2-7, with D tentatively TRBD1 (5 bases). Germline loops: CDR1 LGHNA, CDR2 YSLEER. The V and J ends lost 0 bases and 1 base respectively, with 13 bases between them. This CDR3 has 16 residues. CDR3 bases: TGCGCCAGCAGCCAAGAGCCCCAGGGTCGGTCCTACGAGCAGTACTTC. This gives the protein CASSQEPQGRSYEQYF.

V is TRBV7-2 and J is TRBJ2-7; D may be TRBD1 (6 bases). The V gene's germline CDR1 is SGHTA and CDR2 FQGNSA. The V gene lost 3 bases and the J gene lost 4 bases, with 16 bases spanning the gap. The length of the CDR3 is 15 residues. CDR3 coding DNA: TGTGCCAGCAGCTTGGGGCGGGTAGGGGGTTACGAGCAGTACTTC. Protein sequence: CASSLGRVGGYEQYF.

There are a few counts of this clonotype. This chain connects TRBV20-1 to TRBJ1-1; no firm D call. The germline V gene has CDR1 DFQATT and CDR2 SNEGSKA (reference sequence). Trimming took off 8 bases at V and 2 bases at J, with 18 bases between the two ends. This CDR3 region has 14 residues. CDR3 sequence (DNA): TGCAGTTCCCTAGAAGCGGGGAAAAACACTGAAGCTTTCTTT. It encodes CSSLEAGKNTEAFF.

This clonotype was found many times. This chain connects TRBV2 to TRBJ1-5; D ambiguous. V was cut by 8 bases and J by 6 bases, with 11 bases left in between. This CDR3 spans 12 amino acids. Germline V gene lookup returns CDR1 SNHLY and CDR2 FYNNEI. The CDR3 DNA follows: TGTGCCAGCGCGACCGGCGGTCAGCCCCAGCATTTT. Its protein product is CASATGGQPQHF.

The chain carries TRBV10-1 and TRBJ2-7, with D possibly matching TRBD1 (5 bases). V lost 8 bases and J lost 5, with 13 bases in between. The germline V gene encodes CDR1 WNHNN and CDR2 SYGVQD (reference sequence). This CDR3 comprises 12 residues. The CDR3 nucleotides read TGCGCCAGCGGTCAGGGTAACGACGAGCAGTACTTC. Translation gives CASGQGNDEQYF.

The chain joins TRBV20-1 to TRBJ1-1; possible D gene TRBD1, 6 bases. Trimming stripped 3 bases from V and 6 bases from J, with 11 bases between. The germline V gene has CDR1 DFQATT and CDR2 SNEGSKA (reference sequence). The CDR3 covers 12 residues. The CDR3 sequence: CSASEQGAEAFF. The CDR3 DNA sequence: TGCAGTGCTAGTGAACAGGGCGCTGAAGCTTTCTTT.

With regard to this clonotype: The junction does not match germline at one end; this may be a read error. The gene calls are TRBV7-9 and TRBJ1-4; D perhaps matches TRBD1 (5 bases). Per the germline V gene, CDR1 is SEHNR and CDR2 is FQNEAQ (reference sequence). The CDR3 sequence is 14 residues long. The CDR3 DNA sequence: TGCGCCAGCAGCCCCGAGGGCAGGGCTGAAAAACTGTTTTTT. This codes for CASSPEGRAEKLFF. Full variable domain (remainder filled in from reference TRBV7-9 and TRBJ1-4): DTGVSQNPRHKITKRGQNVTFRCDPISEHNRLYWYRQTLGQGPEFLTYFQNEAQLEKSRLLSDRFSAERPKGSFSTLEIQRTEQGDSAMYLCASSPEGRAEKLFFGSGTQLSVL.

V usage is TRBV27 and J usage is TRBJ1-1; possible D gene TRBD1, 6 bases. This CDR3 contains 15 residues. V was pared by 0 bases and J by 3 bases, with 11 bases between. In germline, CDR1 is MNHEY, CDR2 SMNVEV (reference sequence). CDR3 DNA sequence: TGTGCCAGCAGTTTATCGATACAGGGATACACTGAAGCTTTCTTT. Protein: CASSLSIQGYTEAFF.

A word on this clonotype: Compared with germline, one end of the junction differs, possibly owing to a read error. CDR3 nucleotide sequence: TGTGCCAGCAGTTTCCCTGACACCAGGGAGCTGTTTTTT. It yields the protein CASSFPDTRELFF. The chain carries TRBV6-2 or TRBV6-3 and TRBJ2-2; D remains ambiguous. The CDR3 has 13 residues. The germline CDR1 and CDR2 sequences are MNHEY and SVGEGT.

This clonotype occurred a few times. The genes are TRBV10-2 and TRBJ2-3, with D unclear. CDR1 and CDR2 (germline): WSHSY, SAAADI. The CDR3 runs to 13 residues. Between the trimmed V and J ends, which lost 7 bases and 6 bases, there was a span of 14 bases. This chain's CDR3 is CASTAATGDTQYF. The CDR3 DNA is TGCGCCAGCACCGCAGCGACCGGTGATACGCAGTATTTT.

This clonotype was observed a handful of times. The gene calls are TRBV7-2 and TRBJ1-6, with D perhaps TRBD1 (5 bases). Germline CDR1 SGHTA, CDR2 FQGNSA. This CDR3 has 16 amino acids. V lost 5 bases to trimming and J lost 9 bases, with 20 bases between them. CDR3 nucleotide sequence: TGTGCCAGCAGCCAAGCCGCGCAGGGTCGGGTTTCACCCCTCCACTTT. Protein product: CASSQAAQGRVSPLHF.

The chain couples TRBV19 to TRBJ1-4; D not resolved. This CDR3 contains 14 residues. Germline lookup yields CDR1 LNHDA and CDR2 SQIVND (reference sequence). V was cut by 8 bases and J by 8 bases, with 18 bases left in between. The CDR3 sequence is CASGIPGVGEKLFF. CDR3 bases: TGTGCCAGTGGAATCCCGGGAGTAGGAGAAAAACTGTTTTTT.

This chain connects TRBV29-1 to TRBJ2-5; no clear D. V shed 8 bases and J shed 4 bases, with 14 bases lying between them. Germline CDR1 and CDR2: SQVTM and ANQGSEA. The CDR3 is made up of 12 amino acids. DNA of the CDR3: TGCAGCCCCAGTTGGCTAGGAGAGACCCAGTACTTC. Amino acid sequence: CSPSWLGETQYF.

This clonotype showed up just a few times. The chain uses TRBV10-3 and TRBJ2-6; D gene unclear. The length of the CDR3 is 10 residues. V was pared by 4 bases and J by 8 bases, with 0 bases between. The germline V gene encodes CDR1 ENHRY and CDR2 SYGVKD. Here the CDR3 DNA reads TGTGCCATCAGTGCCAACGTCCTGACTTTC. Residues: CAISANVLTF.

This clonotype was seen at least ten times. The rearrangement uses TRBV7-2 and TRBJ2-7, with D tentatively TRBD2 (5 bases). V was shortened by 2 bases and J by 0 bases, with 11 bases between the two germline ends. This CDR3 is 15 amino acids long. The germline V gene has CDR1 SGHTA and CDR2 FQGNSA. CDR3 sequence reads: CASSLQPGSSYEQYF. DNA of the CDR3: TGTGCCAGCAGCTTACAACCTGGGAGCTCCTACGAGCAGTACTTC.

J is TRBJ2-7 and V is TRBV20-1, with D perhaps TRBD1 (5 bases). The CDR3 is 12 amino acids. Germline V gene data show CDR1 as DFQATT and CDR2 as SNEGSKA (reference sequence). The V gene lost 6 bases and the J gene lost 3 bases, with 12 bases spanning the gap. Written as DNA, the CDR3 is TGCAGTGCGAGGACAAGCGACTACGAGCAGTACTTC. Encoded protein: CSARTSDYEQYF.